These 11 T cell receptor beta chains share one sample of origin, sequenced in a study of blood T cell repertoires in COVID-19. Repertoires were generated with immunoSEQ multiplex PCR, while TCRdb's copy carries only in-frame clones and drops some. The data contain around 260,000 clones, 65% to 90% of them singletons. Sample: peripheral blood. These receptors came from a human donor in a cohort sampled during active COVID-19.

J is TRBJ2-1 and V is TRBV5-1, with D tentatively TRBD2 (5 bases). From germline, CDR1 is SGHRS and CDR2 YFSETQ. This CDR3 is built from 13 residues. Trimming left V 1 base short and J 6 bases short, with 8 bases between. CDR3 sequence reads: CASSLTSRNEQFF. CDR3 bases: TGCGCCAGCAGCTTGACTAGTCGCAATGAGCAGTTCTTC.

This clone appeared a single time. The chain has TRBV19 and TRBJ1-2; 7 nucleotides agree with TRBD1. This CDR3 is 15 amino acids long. Per germline, CDR1 LNHDA and CDR2 SQIVND (reference sequence). J gave up 0 bases and V 4 bases, and 5 bases lay outside the gene matches. The CDR3 DNA is TGTGCCAGTAGTACACGGACAGGAGCTAACTATGGCTACACCTTC. Amino acids: CASSTRTGANYGYTF.

This clone is a singleton in its sample. The chain is built from TRBV6-6 and TRBJ1-1; 9 nucleotides align to TRBD1. This CDR3 is 13 amino acids long. Trimming cost V 2 bases and J 11 bases; bases outside gene matches: 6. Germline V gene lookup returns CDR1 MNHNY and CDR2 SVGAGI (reference sequence). CDR3: CASSYTQGARAFF. CDR3 coding DNA: TGTGCCAGCAGTTACACACAGGGGGCAAGGGCTTTCTTT.

This sequence joins TRBV25-1 and TRBJ1-4, with D maybe TRBD1 (6 bases). The germline V gene encodes CDR1 MGHDK and CDR2 SYGVNS. V lost 8 bases and J 6 bases, leaving 7 bases between the germline ends. The CDR3 is 11 residues long. The CDR3 is CASGTYEKLFF. In DNA, the CDR3 is TGTGCCAGCGGGACATATGAAAAACTGTTTTTT.

This clone was seen only once. The chain uses TRBV19 and TRBJ2-7; 12 positions agree with TRBD2. This CDR3 region has 14 residues. With V trimmed by 5 bases and J by 2 bases, 1 base remained unmatched. CDR1 LNHDA and CDR2 SQIVND come from the germline V gene (reference sequence). This CDR3 reads CASSRTSGAYEQYF. DNA for the CDR3: TGTGCCAGTAGTCGGACTAGCGGGGCCTACGAGCAGTACTTC.

The chain combines TRBV7-9 with TRBJ2-1; 7 nucleotides align to TRBD2. The germline V gene has CDR1 SEHNR and CDR2 FQNEAQ (reference sequence). This CDR3 is built from 17 residues. Germline trimming cut 1 base from V and 2 bases from J; bases unmatched to any gene: 8. CDR3: CASSLGVRRGTYNEQFF. The CDR3 region has the DNA TGTGCCAGCAGCTTAGGGGTCAGGCGGGGGACCTACAATGAGCAGTTCTTC.

The rearrangement joins TRBV28 to TRBJ2-1, with TRBD2 identical over 8 bases. Germline V gene sequence: CDR1 MDHEN, CDR2 SYDVKM. The CDR3 extends over 14 amino acids. V dropped 5 bases and J dropped 4; count of bases not matched to a gene: 4. The chain's CDR3 is CASSTGGRYNEQFF. The CDR3 coding sequence is TGTGCCAGCAGTACCGGCGGGAGGTACAATGAGCAGTTCTTC.

J is TRBJ2-7 and V is TRBV4-1, with TRBD1 matching over 7 bases. With 5 bases clipped from V and 2 bases from J, the junction kept 12 bases outside the gene matches. The CDR3 totals 16 residues. Germline values: CDR1 MGHRA, CDR2 YSYEKL. CDR3 DNA: TGCGCCAGCAGCGTGAACCCGGGTACAGGGGCCTACGAGCAGTACTTC. The encoded protein is CASSVNPGTGAYEQYF.

This clone was seen once. The rearrangement links TRBV10-3 to TRBJ2-2, with TRBD2 matching 9 bases. This CDR3 is 17 amino acids long. Trimming took 2 bases from V and 6 from J; bases not matched to a gene: 10. Germline V gives CDR1 ENHRY, CDR2 SYGVKD. The chain's CDR3 is CAISEEALAGPAGELFF. CDR3 sequence (DNA): TGTGCCATCAGTGAGGAGGCACTAGCGGGCCCCGCCGGGGAGCTGTTTTTT.

V is TRBV6-5 and J is TRBJ2-1, with 7 nucleotides matching TRBD1. The CDR3 is 14 residues long. Germline trimming cut 6 bases from V and 6 bases from J; bases unmatched to any gene: 8. The germline V gene has CDR1 MNHEY and CDR2 SVGAGI. CDR3 in amino acids: CASSYRDSSNEQFF. The CDR3, as DNA: TGTGCCAGCAGCTACCGGGACAGCTCCAATGAGCAGTTCTTC.

The rearrangement joins TRBV19 to TRBJ1-1; tentatively, D is TRBD1 (5 bases). CDR1 and CDR2 from the germline V gene are LNHDA and SQIVND (reference sequence). The V end was cut by 3 bases, the J end by 1 base, with 9 bases between. CDR3 length: 14 residues. The CDR3 here is CASSINQGNTEAFF. The CDR3 nucleotides read TGTGCCAGTAGTATCAATCAGGGGAACACTGAAGCTTTCTTT.